Included here is one TCR beta chain sequence, with context. Noted time point: persistent/refractory GD, antithyroid drugs over 5 years with positive TRAb. PBMCs were the source of the RNA used for TCR sequencing. These data are taken from a study of regulatory T cells in long-lasting Graves disease. Arm-PCR of CDR3 regions and iRepertoire HTBI primers were the basis on which TCR beta libraries were built. MiXCR, applied by TCRdb to the multiplex PCR reads, yields one record per CDR3 protein. The table includes roughly 470,000 distinct CDR3 sequences, around 20% detected once. CDR3 size: 16 residues. Germline-derived CDR1 and CDR2 are SGHNT and YYREEE (reference sequence). With V trimmed by 4 bases and J by 8 bases, 15 bases remained unmatched.

The sequence was obtained from a female donor with Graves disease. This sample comprised peripheral blood mononuclear cells (PBMCs), obtained when the disease was refractory, from a patient treated with antithyroid drugs. The chain links TRBV5-4 to TRBJ1-2, with TRBD1 matching 9 bases. The CDR3 loop is CASSPSPGQGSGGYTF. The CDR3 DNA reads as TGTGCCAGCAGCCCCTCACCGGGACAGGGTTCGGGAGGCTACACCTTC.